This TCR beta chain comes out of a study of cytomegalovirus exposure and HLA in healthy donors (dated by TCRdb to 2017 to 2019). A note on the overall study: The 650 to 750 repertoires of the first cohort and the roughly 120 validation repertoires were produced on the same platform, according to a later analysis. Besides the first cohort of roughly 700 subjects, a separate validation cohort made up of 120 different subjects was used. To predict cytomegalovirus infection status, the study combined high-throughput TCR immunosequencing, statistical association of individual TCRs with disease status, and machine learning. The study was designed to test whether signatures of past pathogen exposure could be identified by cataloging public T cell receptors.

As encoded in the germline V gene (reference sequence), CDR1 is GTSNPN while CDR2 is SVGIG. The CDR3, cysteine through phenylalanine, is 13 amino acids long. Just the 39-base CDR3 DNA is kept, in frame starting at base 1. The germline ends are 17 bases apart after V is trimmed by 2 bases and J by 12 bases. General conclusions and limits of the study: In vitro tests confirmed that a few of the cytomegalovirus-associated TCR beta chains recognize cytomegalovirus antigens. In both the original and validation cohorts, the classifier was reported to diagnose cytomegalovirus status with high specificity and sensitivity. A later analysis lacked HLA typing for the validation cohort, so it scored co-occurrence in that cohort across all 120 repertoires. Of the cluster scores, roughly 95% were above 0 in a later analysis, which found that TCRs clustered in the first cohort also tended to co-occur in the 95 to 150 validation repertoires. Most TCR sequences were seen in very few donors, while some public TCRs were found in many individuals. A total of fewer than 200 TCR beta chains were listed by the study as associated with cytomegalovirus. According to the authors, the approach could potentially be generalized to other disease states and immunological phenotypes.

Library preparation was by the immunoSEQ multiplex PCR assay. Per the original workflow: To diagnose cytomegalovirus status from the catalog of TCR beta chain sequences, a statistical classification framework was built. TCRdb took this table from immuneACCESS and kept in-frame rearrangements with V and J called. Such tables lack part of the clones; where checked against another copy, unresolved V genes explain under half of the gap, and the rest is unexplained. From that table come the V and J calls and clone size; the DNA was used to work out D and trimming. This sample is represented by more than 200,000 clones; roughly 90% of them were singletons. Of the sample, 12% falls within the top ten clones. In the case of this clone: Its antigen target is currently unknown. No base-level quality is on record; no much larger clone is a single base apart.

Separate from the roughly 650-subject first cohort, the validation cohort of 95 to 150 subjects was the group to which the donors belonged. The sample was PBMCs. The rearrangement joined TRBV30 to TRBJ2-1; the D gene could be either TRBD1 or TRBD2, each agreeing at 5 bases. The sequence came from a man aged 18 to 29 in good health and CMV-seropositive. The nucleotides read TGTGCCTGGAGTTTGGCCGGCGGGCAGGGGCAGTTCTTC. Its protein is CAWSLAGGQGQFF.